This TCR beta chain was identified during a study of graft-versus-host responses after intestinal transplantation. Study at large: All recipients were given anti-thymocyte globulin induction, and tacrolimus and steroids were then administered for around three years. Whole-study results and caveats: Early post-transplant HvG declines tracked with peak circulating GvH clone levels.

Repertoires were generated with immunoSEQ multiplex PCR, while TCRdb's copy carries only in-frame clones and drops some. The sample contains 90,000 to 150,000 clones, 90% to 95% of which appear only once. This clone was seen a few times. Its antigen is not known. V was pared by 5 bases and J by 2 bases, with 15 bases of the junction left unmatched. This CDR3 is 18 amino acids long. Germline CDR1 SEHNR, CDR2 FQNEAQ (reference sequence). The sample here was unstimulated CD8+ T cells sorted from spleen or lymph node cells, taken before intestinal transplant. J is TRBJ2-7 and V is TRBV7-9; TRBD2 agrees at 10 bases. This clonotype was sampled from a human donor who received an intestinal transplant. This chain's CDR3 is CASSGGKQVLAGPYEQYF. For the CDR3, the DNA is TGTGCCAGCAGCGGGGGGAAGCAGGTACTAGCGGGACCCTACGAGCAGTACTTC.